Following are 27 T cell receptor beta chains from one sample sequenced in a study of post-analysis software for immune sequencing data. The study's findings and limits: In patients, a few TRBV segments were more frequent than in controls, with TRBV5-6, TRBV5-1 and TRBV20-1 among them.

Their target antigens are unknown. TCR beta cDNA libraries had unique molecular identifiers. TCRdb ran MiXCR on the PCR reads and lists one entry per CDR3 protein. The table lists under 900,000 distinct CDR3 sequences, approximately 57% of them singletons, with about 4.5% in the top ten. Sequencing was done on a sample of blood. These receptors all come from a girl under 18 with multiple sclerosis.

This clonotype was seen a few times. This chain uses TRBV4-1 with TRBJ2-3; weak D call: TRBD2 (5 bases). The CDR3 runs to 17 residues. V lost 2 bases and J 0 bases, leaving 15 bases between the germline ends. The V gene's germline CDR1 is MGHRA and CDR2 YSYEKL. CDR3 nucleotides: TGCGCCAGCAGCCAATCCCAACAGCGGACGAGCACAGATACGCAGTATTTT. Translation gives CASSQSQQRTSTDTQYF.

The V and J genes are TRBV7-3 and TRBJ2-1; TRBD2 aligns across 7 bases. The length of the CDR3 is 16 residues. The J segment lost 5 bases and the V segment lost 1 base, leaving 8 bases of the junction unmatched. Germline lookup yields CDR1 SGHTA and CDR2 FQGTGA. The CDR3: CASSLIQTSTNNEQFF. The DNA of the CDR3 is TGTGCCAGCAGCTTAATACAGACTAGCACTAACAATGAGCAGTTCTTC.

This clonotype was counted a few times. The rearrangement uses TRBV20-1 and TRBJ2-7, with D uncertain. The CDR3 contains 15 residues. In germline, CDR1 is DFQATT, CDR2 SNEGSKA (reference sequence). V lost 4 bases and J 0 bases, leaving 16 bases between the germline ends. In DNA, the CDR3 is TGCAGTGCTACCCCCAAACCCATACTCTCCTACGAGCAGTACTTC. Translation: CSATPKPILSYEQYF.

This clonotype has more than one count but fewer than ten. The chain has TRBV20-1 and TRBJ2-3, with 8 positions matching TRBD2. Trimming cost V 3 bases and J 1 base; bases outside gene matches: 9. This CDR3 spans 16 amino acids. CDR1 and CDR2 (germline): DFQATT, SNEGSKA (reference sequence). The CDR3 loop reads CSASISSGGRTDTQYF. The CDR3 DNA reads TGCAGTGCTAGCATTTCGAGCGGGGGACGCACAGATACGCAGTATTTT.

This clonotype showed up just a few times. This sequence joins TRBV9 and TRBJ1-2, with 7 bases lining up with TRBD1. The J segment lost 4 bases and the V segment lost 4 bases, leaving 7 bases of the junction unmatched. The CDR3 sequence is 14 residues long. The germline V gene has CDR1 SGDLS and CDR2 YYNGEE. CDR3 amino acids: CASSPQGVGYGYTF. In DNA, the CDR3 is TGTGCCAGCAGCCCCCAGGGGGTCGGCTATGGCTACACCTTC. Filled out from reference TRBV9 and TRBJ1-2, the complete variable domain reads DSGVTQTPKHLITATGQRVTLRCSPRSGDLSVYWYQQSLDQGLQFLIQYYNGEERAKGNILERFSAQQFPDLHSELNLSSLELGDSALYFCASSPQGVGYGYTFGSGTRLTVV.

The chain carries TRBV5-1 and TRBJ2-1, with 9 bases fitting TRBD1. The CDR3 spans 14 residues. The germline V gene has CDR1 SGHRS and CDR2 YFSETQ. The V segment lost 6 bases and the J segment 12 bases; nucleotides outside the gene matches: 13. In DNA, the CDR3 is TGCGCCAGCATCTCTACAGGGGGCGATAGCCGGCAGTTCTTC. It specifies CASISTGGDSRQFF.

Regarding this clonotype: Relative to the germline gene, one junction end is altered; a read error may explain this. The chain employs TRBV7-9 and TRBJ2-1; 8 nucleotides match TRBD2. This CDR3 region has 15 residues. Germline CDR1 reads SEHNR; CDR2 reads FQNEAQ (reference sequence). For the CDR3, the DNA is TGTGCCAGCAGCTTAGCACCGGGACTAGGCAATGAGCGGTTCTTC. This encodes CASSLAPGLGNERFF.

In this sample, this clonotype turned up a few times. The V and J genes are TRBV6-6 and TRBJ2-7, with 7 bases fitting TRBD1. This CDR3 comprises 11 residues. Germline lookup yields CDR1 MNHNY and CDR2 SVGAGI (reference sequence). With 11 bases clipped from V and 10 bases from J, the junction kept 11 bases outside the gene matches. The CDR3 coding sequence is TGTGCCGGTGGGACAGCCTCCGTCCAGTACTTC. Residues: CAGGTASVQYF.

V and J are TRBV4-1 and TRBJ1-1; the D gene is possibly TRBD1 (5 bases). Germline V CDR1 and CDR2: MGHRA, YSYEKL. The CDR3 length is 15 residues. Trimming left V 1 base short and J 1 base short, with 10 bases between. DNA for the CDR3: TGCGCCAGCAGCCAAGGGAAAGGGACGAACACTGAAGCTTTCTTT. Translating gives CASSQGKGTNTEAFF.

V is TRBV20-1 and J is TRBJ2-7; D ambiguous. The J call may be mistaken, given a closer DNA end match to TRBJ2-5. The CDR3 covers 15 residues. Germline lookup yields CDR1 DFQATT and CDR2 SNEGSKA (reference sequence). The CDR3 bases are TGCAGTGCTAGAGATCGCACTCACTGGCAAGAGACCCAGTACTTC. Translating it yields CSARDRTHWQETQYF.

This clonotype was observed a handful of times. V gene TRBV5-1 combines with J gene TRBJ2-7; 9 bases match TRBD2. The CDR3 loop spans 14 amino acids. Trimming removed 2 bases from V and 2 bases from J; junction bases left unmatched: 2. The V gene's germline CDR1 is SGHRS and CDR2 YFSETQ. CDR3 sequence (DNA): TGCGCCAGCAGCTTCGGCGGGAGGGCCTACGAGCAGTACTTC. Its translation is CASSFGGRAYEQYF.

In this sample, this clonotype turned up a few times. The chain carries TRBV6-2 or TRBV6-3 and TRBJ2-3; no clear D. V lost 6 bases, J lost 5 bases, and 9 bases lay in between. The CDR3 is 12 residues long. Germline CDR1 reads MNHEY; CDR2 reads SVGEGT. CDR3 sequence (DNA): TGTGCCAGCAGCGTCATGGGAGATACGCAGTATTTT. It encodes CASSVMGDTQYF.

The rearrangement uses TRBV3-1 and TRBJ2-3; D gene uncertain. Germline-derived CDR1 and CDR2 are LGHDT and YNNKEL (reference sequence). The CDR3 sequence is 17 residues long. V lost 0 bases and J lost 2, with 15 bases in between. CDR3 coding DNA: TGTGCCAGCAGCCAAGATCCGTCTACAATCGACACAGATACGCAGTATTTT. Translation: CASSQDPSTIDTDTQYF.

The CDR3: CSARTTSGDYNEQFF. Here the CDR3 DNA reads TGCAGTGCTAGGACGACTAGCGGGGACTACAATGAGCAGTTCTTC. The chain uses TRBV20-1 and TRBJ2-1, with TRBD2 identical over 11 bases. The junction had 4 bases not matched to a gene; V was cut back by 3 bases and J by 3 bases. This CDR3 spans 15 amino acids. The germline CDR1 and CDR2 sequences are DFQATT and SNEGSKA (reference sequence).

V is TRBV29-1 and J is TRBJ2-5; TRBD1 agrees at 7 bases. The CDR3 totals 15 residues. After removal of 2 bases from V and 0 bases from J, the junction contained 6 bases not matched to a gene. Germline values: CDR1 SQVTM, CDR2 ANQGSEA. CDR3 bases: TGCAGCGTTGAACTCCTGACAGGGTACCAAGAGACCCAGTACTTC. Translating gives CSVELLTGYQETQYF.

This clonotype was seen a single time. The rearrangement links TRBV6-5 to TRBJ2-7; TRBD2 aligns across 10 bases. The CDR3 runs to 18 residues. V lost 0 bases and J lost 4; bases outside the gene matches: 12. Germline V lookup: CDR1 MNHEY, CDR2 SVGAGI. The CDR3 DNA follows: TGTGCCAGCAGTTACTCGAAGGGCAGCGGGAGGGCCTTTTACGAGCAGTACTTC. Its translation: CASSYSKGSGRAFYEQYF.

J is TRBJ2-6 and V is TRBV12-3 or TRBV12-4; D tentatively fits TRBD1 or TRBD2 (5 bases each). This CDR3 contains 17 residues. V was shortened by 6 bases and J by 0 bases, with 15 bases between the two germline ends. Here the CDR3 DNA reads TGTGCCAGCAGCCGGGACGGAGTTTTCTCTGGGGCCAACGTCCTGACTTTC. This codes for CASSRDGVFSGANVLTF.

The V gene is TRBV19, the J gene TRBJ2-1; D perhaps matches TRBD1 (6 bases). This CDR3 has 14 amino acids. CDR1 is LNHDA, CDR2 SQIVND, per germline (reference sequence). Trimming shortened V by 4 bases and J by 4 bases, and 11 bases separated the two germline ends. The CDR3 loop is CASSTLGQYNEQFF. CDR3 nucleotides: TGTGCCAGTAGTACACTTGGACAGTACAATGAGCAGTTCTTC.

The V call is TRBV12-3 or TRBV12-4, the J call TRBJ2-5, with D possibly TRBD2 on 6 matching bases. The V and J ends lost 0 bases and 5 bases respectively, with 19 bases between them. The CDR3 has 17 amino acids. The CDR3 nucleotides read TGTGCCAGCAGTTTAGCGGGGCGGGGTCGAATAGGGGAGACCCAGTACTTC. It encodes CASSLAGRGRIGETQYF.

This clonotype came up a few times. CDR3 loop: CSAHGLAGAGAKNIQYF. Written as DNA, the CDR3 is TGCAGTGCTCATGGACTAGCGGGAGCGGGGGCCAAAAACATTCAGTACTTC. The chain is built from TRBV20-1 and TRBJ2-4; TRBD2 agrees at 13 bases. There are 17 residues in the CDR3. V was pared by 5 bases and J by 1 base, with 8 bases of the junction left unmatched. The germline CDR1 and CDR2 sequences are DFQATT and SNEGSKA (reference sequence).

J is TRBJ2-7 and V is TRBV6-5; 11 bases map to TRBD2. This CDR3 has 16 amino acids. Germline-derived CDR1 and CDR2 are MNHEY and SVGAGI. The junction had 8 bases not matched to a gene; V was cut back by 2 bases and J by 5 bases. The CDR3 here is CASSYGRGLAGDEQYF. The DNA of the CDR3 is TGTGCCAGCAGTTACGGGAGAGGACTAGCGGGCGACGAGCAGTACTTC.

The V gene is TRBV7-9, the J gene TRBJ2-5, with TRBD1 matching 8 bases. The ends lost 2 bases at V and 5 bases at J; junction bases unmatched: 10. From germline, CDR1 is SEHNR and CDR2 FQNEAQ (reference sequence). CDR3 length equals 16 residues. This CDR3 is CASSLPTGDPRETQYF. CDR3 in DNA: TGTGCCAGCAGCTTACCGACAGGGGACCCCCGGGAGACCCAGTACTTC.

V and J are TRBV4-2 and TRBJ2-7; 7 nucleotides agree with TRBD1. Germline CDR1 LGHNA, CDR2 YNFKEQ. This CDR3 spans 15 amino acids. Germline trimming cut 5 bases from V and 6 bases from J; bases unmatched to any gene: 13. In DNA, the CDR3 is TGTGCCAGCAGCTCCATTCCAGGGGGAATTAGCGAGCAGTACTTC. This gives the protein CASSSIPGGISEQYF.

The V gene is TRBV20-1, the J gene TRBJ1-2; TRBD1 matches at 8 bases. Germline V gene sequence: CDR1 DFQATT, CDR2 SNEGSKA (reference sequence). V was pared by 6 bases and J by 0 bases, with 9 bases of the junction left unmatched. The CDR3 spans 15 residues. The CDR3 DNA follows: TGCAGTGCATCAAAACGGGACAGGACTAACTATGGCTACACCTTC. It is translated as CSASKRDRTNYGYTF.

The V call is TRBV12-3 or TRBV12-4, the J call TRBJ2-5; no reliable D call. This CDR3 spans 12 amino acids. Trimming removed 2 bases at V and 4 bases at J, with 5 bases between. CDR3 protein: CASSLRSETQYF. In nucleotides, the CDR3 is TGTGCCAGCAGTTTAAGGTCAGAGACCCAGTACTTC.

The CDR3 DNA reads TGTGCCAGCAGCCCAACAGGGGGTTATCACGAGCAGTACTTC. Protein product: CASSPTGGYHEQYF. The rearrangement links TRBV7-3 to TRBJ2-5, with 8 bases fitting TRBD1. The end of the DNA is better explained by TRBJ2-7, so the J call may be wrong. Germline lookup yields CDR1 SGHTA and CDR2 FQGTGA. The CDR3 has 14 amino acids.

The chain uses TRBV7-8 and TRBJ1-1; a weak D match, TRBD1 (6 bases). CDR3 length equals 14 residues. The V gene's germline CDR1 is SGHVS and CDR2 FQNEAQ. The V gene lost 6 bases and the J gene lost 5 bases, with 16 bases spanning the gap. In DNA form, the CDR3 reads TGTGCCAGCAGTTTTAACAGGGAAGGGACTGAAGCTTTCTTT. Translated: CASSFNREGTEAFF.